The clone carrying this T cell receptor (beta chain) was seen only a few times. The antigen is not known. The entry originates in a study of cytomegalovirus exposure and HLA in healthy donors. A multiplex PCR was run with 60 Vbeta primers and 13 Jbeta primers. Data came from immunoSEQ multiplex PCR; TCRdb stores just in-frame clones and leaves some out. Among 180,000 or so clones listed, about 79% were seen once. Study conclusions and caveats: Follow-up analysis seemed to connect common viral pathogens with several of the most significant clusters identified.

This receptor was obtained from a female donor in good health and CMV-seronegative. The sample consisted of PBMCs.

The CDR3 DNA follows: TGTGCCAGCAGCCCCCGGAATAGCGAGCGCAATGAGCAGTTCTTC. This sequence encodes CASSPRNSERNEQFF. V is TRBV9 and J is TRBJ2-1; D might be TRBD2 (5 bases). CDR3 length equals 15 residues. Germline V CDR1 and CDR2: SGDLS, YYNGEE. The V end lost 4 bases, the J end lost 6 bases, and 17 bases lay between the germline ends.